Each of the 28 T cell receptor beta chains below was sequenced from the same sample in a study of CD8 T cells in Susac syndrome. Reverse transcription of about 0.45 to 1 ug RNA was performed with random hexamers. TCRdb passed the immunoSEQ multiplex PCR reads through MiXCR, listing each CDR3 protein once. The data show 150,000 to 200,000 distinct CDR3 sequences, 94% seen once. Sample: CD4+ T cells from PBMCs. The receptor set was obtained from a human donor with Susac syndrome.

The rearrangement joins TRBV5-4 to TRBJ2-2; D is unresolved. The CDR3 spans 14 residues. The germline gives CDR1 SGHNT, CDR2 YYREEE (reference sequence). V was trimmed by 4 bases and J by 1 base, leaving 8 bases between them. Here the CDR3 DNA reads TGTGCCAGCAGCCCCGCCCAGAACACCGGGGAGCTGTTTTTT. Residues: CASSPAQNTGELFF.

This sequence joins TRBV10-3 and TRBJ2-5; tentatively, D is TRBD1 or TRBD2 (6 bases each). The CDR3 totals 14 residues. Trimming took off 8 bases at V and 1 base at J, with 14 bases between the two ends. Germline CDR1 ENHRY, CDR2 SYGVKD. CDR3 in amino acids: CAISPGGSQETQYF. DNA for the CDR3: TGTGCCATCTCTCCCGGGGGCTCCCAAGAGACCCAGTACTTC.

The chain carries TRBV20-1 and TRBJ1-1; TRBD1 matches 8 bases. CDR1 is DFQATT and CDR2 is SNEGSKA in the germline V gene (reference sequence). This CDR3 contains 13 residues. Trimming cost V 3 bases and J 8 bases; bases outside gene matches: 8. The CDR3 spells CSASRDRLMEAFF. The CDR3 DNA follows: TGCAGTGCTAGCCGGGACAGGCTTATGGAAGCTTTCTTT.

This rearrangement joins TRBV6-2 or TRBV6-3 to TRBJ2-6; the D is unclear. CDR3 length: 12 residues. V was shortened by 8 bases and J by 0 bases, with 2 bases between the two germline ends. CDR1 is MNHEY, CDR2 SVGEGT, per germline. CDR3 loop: CASGSGANVLTF. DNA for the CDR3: TGTGCCAGCGGCTCTGGGGCCAACGTCCTGACTTTC.

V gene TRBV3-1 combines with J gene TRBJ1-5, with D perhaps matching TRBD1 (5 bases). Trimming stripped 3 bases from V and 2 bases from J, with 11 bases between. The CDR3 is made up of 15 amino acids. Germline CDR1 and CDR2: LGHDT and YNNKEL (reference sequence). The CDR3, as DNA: TGTGCCAGCAGCCAGGGGAGGGGTGGCAATCAGCCCCAGCATTTT. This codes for CASSQGRGGNQPQHF.

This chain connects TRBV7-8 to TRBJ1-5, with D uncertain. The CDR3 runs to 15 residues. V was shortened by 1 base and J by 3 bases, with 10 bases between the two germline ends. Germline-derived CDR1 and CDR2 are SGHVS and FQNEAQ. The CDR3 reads CASSLEVRNNQPQHF. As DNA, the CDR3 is TGTGCCAGCAGCTTAGAGGTGAGAAACAATCAGCCCCAGCATTTT.

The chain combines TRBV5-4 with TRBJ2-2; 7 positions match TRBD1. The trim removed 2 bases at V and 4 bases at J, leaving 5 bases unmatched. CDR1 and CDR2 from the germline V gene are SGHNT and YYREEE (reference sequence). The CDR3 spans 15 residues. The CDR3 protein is CASSLRDRVTGELFF. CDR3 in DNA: TGTGCCAGCAGCTTAAGGGACAGAGTCACCGGGGAGCTGTTTTTT.

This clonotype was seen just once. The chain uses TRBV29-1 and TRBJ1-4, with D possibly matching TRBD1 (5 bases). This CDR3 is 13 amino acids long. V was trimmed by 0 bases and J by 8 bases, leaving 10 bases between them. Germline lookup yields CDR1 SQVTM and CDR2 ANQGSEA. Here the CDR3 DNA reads TGCAGCGTTGAAGACCTGAAGGGGGAAAAACTGTTTTTT. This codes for CSVEDLKGEKLFF.

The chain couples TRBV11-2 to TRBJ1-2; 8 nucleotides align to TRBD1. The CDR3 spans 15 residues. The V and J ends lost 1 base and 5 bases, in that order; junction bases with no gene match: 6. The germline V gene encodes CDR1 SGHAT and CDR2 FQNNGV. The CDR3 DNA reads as TGTGCCAGCAGCTTAGGACAGGGGAACGGGTATGGCTACACCTTC. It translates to CASSLGQGNGYGYTF.

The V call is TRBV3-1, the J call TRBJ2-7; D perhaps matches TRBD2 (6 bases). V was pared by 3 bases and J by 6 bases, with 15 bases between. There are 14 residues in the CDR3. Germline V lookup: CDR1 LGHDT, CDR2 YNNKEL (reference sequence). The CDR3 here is CASSQRGDFAEQYF. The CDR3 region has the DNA TGTGCCAGCAGCCAGCGAGGGGACTTCGCCGAGCAGTACTTC.

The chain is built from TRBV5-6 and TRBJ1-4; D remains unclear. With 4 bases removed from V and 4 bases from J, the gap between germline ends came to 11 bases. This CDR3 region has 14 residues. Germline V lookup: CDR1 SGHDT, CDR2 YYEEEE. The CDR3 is CASSLRDGNEKLFF. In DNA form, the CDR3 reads TGTGCCAGCAGCCTTCGAGACGGTAATGAAAAACTGTTTTTT.

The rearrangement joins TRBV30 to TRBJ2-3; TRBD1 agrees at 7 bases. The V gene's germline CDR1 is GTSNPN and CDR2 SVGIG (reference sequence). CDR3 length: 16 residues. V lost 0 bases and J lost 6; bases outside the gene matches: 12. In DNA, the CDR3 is TGTGCCTGGAGTGTAAGGGACAGTGACCATGTTGATACGCAGTATTTT. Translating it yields CAWSVRDSDHVDTQYF. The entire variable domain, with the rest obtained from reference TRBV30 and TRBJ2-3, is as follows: SQTIHQWPATLVQPVGSPLSLECTVEGTSNPNLYWYRQAAGRGLQLLFYSVGIGQISSEVPQNLSASRPQDRQFILSSKKLLLSDSGFYLCAWSVRDSDHVDTQYFGPGTRLTVL.

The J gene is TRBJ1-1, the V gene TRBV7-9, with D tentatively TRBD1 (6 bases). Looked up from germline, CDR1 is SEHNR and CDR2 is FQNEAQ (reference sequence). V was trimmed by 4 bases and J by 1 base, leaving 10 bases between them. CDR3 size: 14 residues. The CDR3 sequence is CASSWGARNTEAFF. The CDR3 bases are TGTGCCAGCAGCTGGGGGGCTAGGAACACTGAAGCTTTCTTT.

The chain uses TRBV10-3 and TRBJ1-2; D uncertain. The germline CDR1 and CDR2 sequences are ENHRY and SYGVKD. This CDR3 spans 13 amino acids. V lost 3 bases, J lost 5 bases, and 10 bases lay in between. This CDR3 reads CAISEWALYGYTF. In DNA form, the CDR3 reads TGTGCCATCAGTGAATGGGCGTTGTATGGCTACACCTTC.

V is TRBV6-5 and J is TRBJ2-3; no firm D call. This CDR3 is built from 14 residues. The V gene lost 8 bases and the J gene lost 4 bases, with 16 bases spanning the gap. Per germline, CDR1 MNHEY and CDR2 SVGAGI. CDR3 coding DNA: TGTGCCAGCTCCCGCGTTGTGAGCTCAGATACGCAGTATTTT. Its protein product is CASSRVVSSDTQYF.

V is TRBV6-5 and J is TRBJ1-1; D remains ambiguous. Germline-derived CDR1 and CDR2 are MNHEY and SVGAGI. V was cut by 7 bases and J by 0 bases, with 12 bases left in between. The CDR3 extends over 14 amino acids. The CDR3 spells CASNRGRMNTEAFF. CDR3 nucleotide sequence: TGTGCCAGCAACCGTGGACGGATGAACACTGAAGCTTTCTTT.

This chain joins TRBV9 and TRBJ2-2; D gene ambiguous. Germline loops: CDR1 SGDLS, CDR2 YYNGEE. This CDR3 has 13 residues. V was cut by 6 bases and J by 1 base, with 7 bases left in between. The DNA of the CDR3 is TGTGCCAGCACGCGTTGGAACACCGGGGAGCTGTTTTTT. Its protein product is CASTRWNTGELFF.

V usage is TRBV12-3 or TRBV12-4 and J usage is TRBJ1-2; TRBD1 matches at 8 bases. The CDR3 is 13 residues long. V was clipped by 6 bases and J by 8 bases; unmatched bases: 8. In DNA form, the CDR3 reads TGTGCCAGCAGACTTGGACAGGGAGACGGCTACACCTTC. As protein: CASRLGQGDGYTF.

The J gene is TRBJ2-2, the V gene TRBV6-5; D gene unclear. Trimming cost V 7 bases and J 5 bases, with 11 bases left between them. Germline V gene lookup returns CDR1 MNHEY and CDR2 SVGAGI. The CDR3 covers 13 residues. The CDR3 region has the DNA TGTGCCAGCAAGTTGGGAAGGACCGGGGAGCTGTTTTTT. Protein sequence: CASKLGRTGELFF.

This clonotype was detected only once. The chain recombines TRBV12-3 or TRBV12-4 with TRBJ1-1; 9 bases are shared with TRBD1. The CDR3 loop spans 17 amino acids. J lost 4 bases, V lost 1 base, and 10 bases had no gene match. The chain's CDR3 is CASSLDRGRSVGTEAFF. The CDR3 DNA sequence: TGTGCCAGCAGTTTAGACAGGGGGCGTAGTGTGGGCACTGAAGCTTTCTTT.

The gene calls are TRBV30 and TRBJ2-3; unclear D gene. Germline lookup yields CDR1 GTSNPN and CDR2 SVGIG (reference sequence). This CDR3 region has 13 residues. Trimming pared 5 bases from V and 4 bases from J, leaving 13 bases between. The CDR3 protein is CAWGNLLADTQYF. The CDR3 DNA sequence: TGTGCCTGGGGGAATCTGCTAGCAGATACGCAGTATTTT.

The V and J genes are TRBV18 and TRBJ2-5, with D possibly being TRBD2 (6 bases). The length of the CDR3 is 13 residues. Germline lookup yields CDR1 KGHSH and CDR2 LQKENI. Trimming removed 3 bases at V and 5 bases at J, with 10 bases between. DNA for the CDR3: TGTGCCAGCTCACCGACGGCGGGGGAGACCCAGTACTTC. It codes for CASSPTAGETQYF.

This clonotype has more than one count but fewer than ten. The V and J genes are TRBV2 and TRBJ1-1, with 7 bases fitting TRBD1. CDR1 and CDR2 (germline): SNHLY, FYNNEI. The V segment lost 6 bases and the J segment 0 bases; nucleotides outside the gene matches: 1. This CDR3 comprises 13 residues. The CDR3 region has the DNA TGTGCCAGCAGGGGACAGATGAACACTGAAGCTTTCTTT. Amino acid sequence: CASRGQMNTEAFF.

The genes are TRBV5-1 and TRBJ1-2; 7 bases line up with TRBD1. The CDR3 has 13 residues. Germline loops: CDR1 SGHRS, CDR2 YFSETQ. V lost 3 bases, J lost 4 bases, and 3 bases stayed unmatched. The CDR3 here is CASSSGQVYGYTF. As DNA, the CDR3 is TGCGCCAGCAGCTCCGGACAGGTCTATGGCTACACCTTC.

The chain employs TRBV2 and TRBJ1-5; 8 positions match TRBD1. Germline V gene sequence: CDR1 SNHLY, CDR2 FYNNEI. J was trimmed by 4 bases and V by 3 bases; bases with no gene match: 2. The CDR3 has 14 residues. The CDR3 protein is CASSDNRGNQPQHF. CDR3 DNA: TGTGCCAGCAGTGATAACAGGGGGAATCAGCCCCAGCATTTT.

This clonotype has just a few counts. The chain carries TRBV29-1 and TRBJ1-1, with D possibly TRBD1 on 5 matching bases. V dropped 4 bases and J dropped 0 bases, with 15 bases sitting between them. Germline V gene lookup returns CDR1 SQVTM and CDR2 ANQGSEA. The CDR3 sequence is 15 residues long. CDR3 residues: CSVGSGWGMNTEAFF. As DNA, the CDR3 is TGCAGCGTTGGGTCGGGTTGGGGGATGAACACTGAAGCTTTCTTT.

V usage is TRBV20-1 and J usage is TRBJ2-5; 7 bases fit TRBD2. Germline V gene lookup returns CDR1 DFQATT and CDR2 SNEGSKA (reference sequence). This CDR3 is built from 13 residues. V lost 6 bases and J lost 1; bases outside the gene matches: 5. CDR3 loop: CSAPSGSQETQYF. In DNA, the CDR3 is TGCAGTGCCCCTAGCGGTTCCCAAGAGACCCAGTACTTC.

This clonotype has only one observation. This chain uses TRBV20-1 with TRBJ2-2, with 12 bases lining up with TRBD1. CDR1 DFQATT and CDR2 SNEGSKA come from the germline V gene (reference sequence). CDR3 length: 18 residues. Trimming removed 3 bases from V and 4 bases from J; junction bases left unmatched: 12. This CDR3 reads CSARPTPGQGAPTGELFF. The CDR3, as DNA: TGCAGTGCTAGGCCCACCCCGGGACAGGGGGCGCCCACCGGGGAGCTGTTTTTT.